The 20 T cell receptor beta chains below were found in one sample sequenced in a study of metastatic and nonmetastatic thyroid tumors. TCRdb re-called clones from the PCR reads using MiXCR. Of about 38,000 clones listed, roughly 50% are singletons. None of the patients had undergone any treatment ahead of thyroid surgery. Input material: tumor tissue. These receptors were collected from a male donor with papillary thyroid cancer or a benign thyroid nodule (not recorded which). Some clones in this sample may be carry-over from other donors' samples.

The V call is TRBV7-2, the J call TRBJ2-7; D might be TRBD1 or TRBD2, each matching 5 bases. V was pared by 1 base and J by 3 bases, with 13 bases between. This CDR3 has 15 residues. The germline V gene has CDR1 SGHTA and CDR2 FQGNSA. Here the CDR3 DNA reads TGTGCCAGCAGCTTAGGACGGGACGAGAGCTACGAGCAGTACTTC. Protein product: CASSLGRDESYEQYF.

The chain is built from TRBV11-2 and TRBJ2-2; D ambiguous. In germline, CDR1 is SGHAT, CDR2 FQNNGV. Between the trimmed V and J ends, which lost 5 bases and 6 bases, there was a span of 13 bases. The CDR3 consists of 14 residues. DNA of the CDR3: TGTGCCAGCAGCCTGGATTCCTTGGCCGGGGAGCTGTTTTTT. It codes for CASSLDSLAGELFF. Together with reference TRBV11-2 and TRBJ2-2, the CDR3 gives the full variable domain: EAGVAQSPRYKIIEKRQSVAFWCNPISGHATLYWYQQILGQGPKLLIQFQNNGVVDDSQLPKDRFSAERLKGVDSTLKIQPAKLEDSAVYLCASSLDSLAGELFFGEGSRLTVL.

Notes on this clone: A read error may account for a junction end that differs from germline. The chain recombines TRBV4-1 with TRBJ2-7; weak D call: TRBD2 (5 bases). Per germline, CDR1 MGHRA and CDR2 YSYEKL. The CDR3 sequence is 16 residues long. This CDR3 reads CASSHVGKEGSYDQYF. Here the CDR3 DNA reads TGCGCCAGCAGCCACGTAGGGAAAGAGGGCTCCTACGATCAGTACTTC.

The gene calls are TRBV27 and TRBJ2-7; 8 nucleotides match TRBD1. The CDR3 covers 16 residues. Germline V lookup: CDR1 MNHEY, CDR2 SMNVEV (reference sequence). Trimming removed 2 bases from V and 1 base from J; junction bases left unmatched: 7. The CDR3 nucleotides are TGTGCCAGCAGTTTAGGAAGGACAGGGTCTTCCTACGAGCAGTACTTC. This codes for CASSLGRTGSSYEQYF.

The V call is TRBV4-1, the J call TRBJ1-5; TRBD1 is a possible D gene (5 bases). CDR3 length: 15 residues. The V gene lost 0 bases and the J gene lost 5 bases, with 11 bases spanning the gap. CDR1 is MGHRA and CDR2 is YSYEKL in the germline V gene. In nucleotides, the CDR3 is TGCGCCAGCAGCCAAGATGGGCAGGGCCATCAGCCCCAGCATTTT. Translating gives CASSQDGQGHQPQHF.

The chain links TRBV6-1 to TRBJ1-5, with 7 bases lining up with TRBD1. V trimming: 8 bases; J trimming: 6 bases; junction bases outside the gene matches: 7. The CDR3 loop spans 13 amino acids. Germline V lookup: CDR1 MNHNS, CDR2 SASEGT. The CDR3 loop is CASDQQGRQPQHF. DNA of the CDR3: TGTGCCAGCGACCAACAGGGGCGTCAGCCCCAGCATTTT.

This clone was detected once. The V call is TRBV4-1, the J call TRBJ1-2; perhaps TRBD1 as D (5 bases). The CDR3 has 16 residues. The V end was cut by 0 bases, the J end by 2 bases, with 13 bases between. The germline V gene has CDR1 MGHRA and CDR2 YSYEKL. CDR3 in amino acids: CASSQERDSPNYGYTF. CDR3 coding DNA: TGCGCCAGCAGCCAAGAAAGGGACTCCCCAAACTATGGCTACACCTTC.

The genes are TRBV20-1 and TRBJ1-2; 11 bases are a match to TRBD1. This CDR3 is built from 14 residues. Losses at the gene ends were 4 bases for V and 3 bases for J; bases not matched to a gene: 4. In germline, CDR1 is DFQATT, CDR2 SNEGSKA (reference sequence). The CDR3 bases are TGCAGTGCTATCTGGACAGGGGGCGACTATGGCTACACCTTC. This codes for CSAIWTGGDYGYTF.

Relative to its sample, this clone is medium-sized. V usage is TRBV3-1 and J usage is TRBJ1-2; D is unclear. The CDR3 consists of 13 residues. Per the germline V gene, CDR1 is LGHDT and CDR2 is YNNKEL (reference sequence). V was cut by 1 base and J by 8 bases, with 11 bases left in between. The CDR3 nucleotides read TGTGCCAGCAGCCAAGCGGTGGGCCTAGGCTACACCTTC. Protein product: CASSQAVGLGYTF.

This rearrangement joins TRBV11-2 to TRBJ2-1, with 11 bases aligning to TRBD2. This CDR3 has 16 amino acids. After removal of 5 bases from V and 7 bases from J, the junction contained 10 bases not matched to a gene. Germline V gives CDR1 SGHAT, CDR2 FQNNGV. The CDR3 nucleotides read TGTGCCAGCAGCCTCCAGACTAGCGGGATAGTAAATGAGCAGTTCTTC. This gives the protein CASSLQTSGIVNEQFF. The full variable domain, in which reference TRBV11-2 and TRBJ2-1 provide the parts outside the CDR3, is EAGVAQSPRYKIIEKRQSVAFWCNPISGHATLYWYQQILGQGPKLLIQFQNNGVVDDSQLPKDRFSAERLKGVDSTLKIQPAKLEDSAVYLCASSLQTSGIVNEQFFGPGTRLTVL.

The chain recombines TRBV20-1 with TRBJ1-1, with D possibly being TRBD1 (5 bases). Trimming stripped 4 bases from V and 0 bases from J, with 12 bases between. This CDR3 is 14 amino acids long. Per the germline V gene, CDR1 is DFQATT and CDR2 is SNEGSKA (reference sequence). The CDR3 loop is CSATRQLMNTEAFF. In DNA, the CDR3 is TGCAGTGCTACACGACAGTTAATGAACACTGAAGCTTTCTTT.

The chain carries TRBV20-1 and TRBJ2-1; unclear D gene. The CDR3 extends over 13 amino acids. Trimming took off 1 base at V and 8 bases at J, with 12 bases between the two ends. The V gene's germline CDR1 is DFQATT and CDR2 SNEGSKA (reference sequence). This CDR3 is CSARVLPTHEQFF. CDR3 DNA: TGCAGTGCTAGAGTTCTCCCCACCCATGAGCAGTTCTTC.

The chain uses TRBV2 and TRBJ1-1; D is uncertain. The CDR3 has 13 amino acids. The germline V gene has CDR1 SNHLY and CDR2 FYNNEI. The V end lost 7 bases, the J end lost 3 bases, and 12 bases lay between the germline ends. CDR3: CASNEVLHTEAFF. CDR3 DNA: TGTGCCAGCAACGAGGTCTTGCACACTGAAGCTTTCTTT.

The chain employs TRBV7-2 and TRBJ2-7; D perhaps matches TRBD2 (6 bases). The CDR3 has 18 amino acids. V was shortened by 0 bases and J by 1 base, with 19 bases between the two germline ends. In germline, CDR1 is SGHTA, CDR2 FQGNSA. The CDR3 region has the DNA TGTGCCAGCAGCTTAGCGCCGCCGGGACTCTACATATCCTACGAGCAGTACTTC. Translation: CASSLAPPGLYISYEQYF.

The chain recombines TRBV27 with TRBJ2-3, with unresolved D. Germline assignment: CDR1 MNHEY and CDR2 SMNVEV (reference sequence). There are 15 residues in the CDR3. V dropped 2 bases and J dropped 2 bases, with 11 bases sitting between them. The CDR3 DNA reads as TGTGCCAGCAGTTTAACGAGGACGTACACAGATACGCAGTATTTT. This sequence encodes CASSLTRTYTDTQYF.

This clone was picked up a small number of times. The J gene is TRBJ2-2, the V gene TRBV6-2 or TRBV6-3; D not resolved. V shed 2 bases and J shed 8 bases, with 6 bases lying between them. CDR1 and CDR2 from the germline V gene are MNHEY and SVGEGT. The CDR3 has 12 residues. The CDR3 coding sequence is TGTGCCAGCAGTTACGACGTTGGGGAGCTGTTTTTT. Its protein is CASSYDVGELFF.

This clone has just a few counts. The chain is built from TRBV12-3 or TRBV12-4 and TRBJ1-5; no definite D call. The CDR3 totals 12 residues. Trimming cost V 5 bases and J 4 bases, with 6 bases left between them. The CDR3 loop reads CASSPENQPQHF. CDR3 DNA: TGTGCCAGCAGTCCGGAAAATCAGCCCCAGCATTTT.

The CDR3 DNA reads as TGTGCCAGCAGCCCCGGAGGGGGTGCCTCCTCCTATGGCTACACCTTC. Residues: CASSPGGGASSYGYTF. The chain recombines TRBV11-3 with TRBJ1-2; a possible D gene is TRBD1 (6 bases). The CDR3 runs to 16 residues. Germline V gene data show CDR1 as SGHNT and CDR2 as YENEEA. Trimming removed 5 bases at V and 4 bases at J, with 20 bases between.

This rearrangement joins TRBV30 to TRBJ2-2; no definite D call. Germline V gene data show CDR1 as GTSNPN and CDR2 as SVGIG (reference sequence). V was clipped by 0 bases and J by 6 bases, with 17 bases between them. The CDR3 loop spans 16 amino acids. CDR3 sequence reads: CAWSVRPAGAAGELFF. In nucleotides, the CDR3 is TGTGCCTGGAGTGTGCGACCCGCAGGCGCGGCCGGGGAGCTGTTTTTT.

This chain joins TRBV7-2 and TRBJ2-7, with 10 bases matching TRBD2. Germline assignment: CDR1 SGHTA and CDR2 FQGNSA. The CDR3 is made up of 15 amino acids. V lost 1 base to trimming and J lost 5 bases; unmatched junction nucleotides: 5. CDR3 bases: TGTGCCAGCAGCTTAGGCGCTAGCGGGAGCCACGAGCAGTACTTC. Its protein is CASSLGASGSHEQYF.